The 22 T cell receptor beta chains below all came from one sample that was sequenced in a study of cytomegalovirus exposure and HLA in healthy donors. TCRdb's table, derived via immunoSEQ multiplex PCR, lists solely in-frame clones and lacks some. The profile shows 100,000 to 120,000 clones, roughly 88% of them singletons. Sequencing used PBMCs. These receptors all stem from a woman between 25 and 40 years old in good health and CMV-seropositive.

The chain carries TRBV5-1 and TRBJ1-3, with D uncertain. The V gene lost 0 bases and the J gene lost 6 bases, with 10 bases spanning the gap. CDR3 length equals 14 residues. From germline, CDR1 is SGHRS and CDR2 YFSETQ. The CDR3: CASSLADYENTIYF. In nucleotides, the CDR3 is TGCGCCAGCAGCTTGGCGGACTACGAAAACACCATATATTTT.

The table lists this clone with a count of one. Written as DNA, the CDR3 is TGTGCCAGCACCCCTAGCGGGAGCTCCTACAATGAGCAGTTCTTC. Translated, it gives CASTPSGSSYNEQFF. The J gene is TRBJ2-1, the V gene TRBV6-5, with 10 bases aligning to TRBD2. The germline V gene encodes CDR1 MNHEY and CDR2 SVGAGI. The CDR3 contains 15 residues. Trimming took 7 bases from V and 0 from J; bases not matched to a gene: 3.

The CDR3 DNA reads as TGTGCCTGCCGCCGGACACTGACTAGCGGAGAATACAATGAGCAGTTCTTC. It codes for CACRRTLTSGEYNEQFF. V and J are TRBV28 and TRBJ2-1; the match to TRBD2 covers 9 bases. CDR1 and CDR2 (germline): MDHEN, SYDVKM. The V segment lost 11 bases and the J segment 4 bases; nucleotides outside the gene matches: 18. The CDR3 runs 17 residues.

As concerns this clone: Other DNA variants within this sample encode the same CDR3. This sequence joins TRBV2 and TRBJ1-5, with 7 positions matching TRBD1. Losses at the gene ends were 6 bases for V and 2 bases for J; bases not matched to a gene: 1. CDR1 SNHLY and CDR2 FYNNEI come from the germline V gene. The CDR3 is made up of 13 amino acids. CDR3 DNA: TGTGCCAGCAGCGGGACAGGCAATCAGCCCCAGCATTTT. Its protein is CASSGTGNQPQHF.

This clone was counted once. This sequence joins TRBV6-5 and TRBJ2-3, with D possibly matching TRBD1 (5 bases). This CDR3 has 14 amino acids. Germline values: CDR1 MNHEY, CDR2 SVGAGI. Trimming took 6 bases from V and 3 from J, leaving 13 bases between them. The CDR3 spells CASSRAIRTDTQYF. CDR3 DNA: TGTGCCAGCAGCAGGGCTATCAGGACAGATACGCAGTATTTT.

The rearrangement uses TRBV10-1 and TRBJ2-2, with D maybe TRBD2 (6 bases). The V end lost 5 bases, the J end lost 7 bases, and 11 bases lay between the germline ends. The germline CDR1 and CDR2 sequences are WNHNN and SYGVQD (reference sequence). The CDR3 is made up of 13 amino acids. The CDR3 spells CASSQGGVGELFF. Written as DNA, the CDR3 is TGCGCCAGCAGTCAAGGAGGGGTCGGGGAGCTGTTTTTT.

This clone appeared a single time. The chain has TRBV7-2 and TRBJ2-5; maybe TRBD2 (6 bases). There are 13 residues in the CDR3. V was clipped by 5 bases and J by 5 bases, with 12 bases between them. Germline-derived CDR1 and CDR2 are SGHTA and FQGNSA. CDR3 DNA sequence: TGTGCCAGCAGCGTATTCGGGAGTGAGACCCAGTACTTC. Its translation is CASSVFGSETQYF.

This rearrangement joins TRBV7-9 to TRBJ2-2; D gene unclear. This CDR3 has 12 amino acids. The germline V and J ends were trimmed by 7 bases and 2 bases, with 5 bases remaining between them. The germline gives CDR1 SEHNR, CDR2 FQNEAQ (reference sequence). CDR3: CASTPNTGELFF. CDR3 DNA sequence: TGTGCCAGCACCCCTAACACCGGGGAGCTGTTTTTT.

This chain uses TRBV2 with TRBJ2-2; a possible D gene is TRBD2 (6 bases). Germline assignment: CDR1 SNHLY and CDR2 FYNNEI. The V gene lost 0 bases and the J gene lost 6 bases, with 14 bases spanning the gap. This CDR3 spans 16 amino acids. The CDR3 region has the DNA TGTGCCAGCAGTGAAGCCTGGGGCCTAGCGCCCGGGGAGCTGTTTTTT. Translated: CASSEAWGLAPGELFF.

The chain couples TRBV19 to TRBJ2-5; TRBD2 aligns across 14 bases. V lost 5 bases to trimming and J lost 5 bases; unmatched junction nucleotides: 7. The V gene's germline CDR1 is LNHDA and CDR2 SQIVND (reference sequence). The CDR3 has 16 residues. The CDR3 region is CASSPGTSGSWETQYF. The DNA for the CDR3 is TGTGCCAGTAGTCCGGGGACTAGCGGGAGTTGGGAGACCCAGTACTTC.

The chain has TRBV5-8 and TRBJ2-3, with a possible D match to TRBD2 (5 bases). Germline CDR1 and CDR2: SGHTS and YDEGEE. Trimming stripped 0 bases from V and 1 base from J, with 6 bases between. This CDR3 is 14 amino acids long. DNA for the CDR3: TGTGCCAGCAGCTTGGACGGGGGCACAGATACGCAGTATTTT. It is translated as CASSLDGGTDTQYF.

The V and J genes are TRBV15 and TRBJ2-1, with 11 bases identical to TRBD2. The CDR3 extends over 16 amino acids. J gave up 6 bases and V 1 base, and 5 bases lay outside the gene matches. CDR1 is LNHNV, CDR2 YYDKDF, per germline (reference sequence). Here the CDR3 DNA reads TGTGCCACCAGCAGAGCCCCGACTAGCGGGGTCAATGAGCAGTTCTTC. It codes for CATSRAPTSGVNEQFF.

CDR3 nucleotide sequence: TGTGCCAGCAGTTTTTCCGGCTCTGGAAACACCATATATTTT. Translating it yields CASSFSGSGNTIYF. This chain links TRBV27 with TRBJ1-3; D call uncertain. V was trimmed by 3 bases and J by 0 bases, leaving 6 bases between them. The germline gives CDR1 MNHEY, CDR2 SMNVEV (reference sequence). CDR3 size: 14 residues.

This chain connects TRBV2 to TRBJ2-3, with D maybe TRBD2 (5 bases). CDR1 SNHLY and CDR2 FYNNEI come from the germline V gene. Trimming removed 3 bases from V and 5 bases from J, with 15 bases in between. The CDR3 extends over 15 amino acids. In DNA, the CDR3 is TGTGCCAGCAGTGATCCGGGAAGCGCTATAGATACGCAGTATTTT. Its protein product is CASSDPGSAIDTQYF.

The chain carries TRBV30 and TRBJ1-6; TRBD1 might be the D (5 bases). Germline lookup yields CDR1 GTSNPN and CDR2 SVGIG (reference sequence). Trimming removed 2 bases from V and 7 bases from J, with 12 bases in between. The length of the CDR3 is 14 residues. CDR3 loop: CAWSNKGRNSPLHF. CDR3 DNA: TGTGCCTGGAGTAACAAGGGGCGGAATTCACCCCTCCACTTT.

This clone showed up just a few times. The J gene is TRBJ2-1, the V gene TRBV4-2; 9 bases fit TRBD2. This CDR3 is built from 15 residues. The J segment lost 1 base and the V segment lost 4 bases, leaving 2 bases of the junction unmatched. Looked up from germline, CDR1 is LGHNA and CDR2 is YNFKEQ. CDR3 DNA: TGTGCCAGCAGCCTTCTAGCGGGGTCCTACAATGAGCAGTTCTTC. Translation gives CASSLLAGSYNEQFF.

The rearrangement links TRBV9 to TRBJ2-1; TRBD1 agrees at 7 bases. The CDR3 length is 15 residues. CDR1 SGDLS and CDR2 YYNGEE come from the germline V gene. J was trimmed by 6 bases and V by 3 bases; bases with no gene match: 9. The CDR3 loop reads CASSGIGGPSNEQFF. The CDR3 region has the DNA TGTGCCAGCAGCGGCATAGGGGGCCCCTCCAATGAGCAGTTCTTC.

The chain has TRBV7-2 and TRBJ2-1; possible D gene TRBD1, 6 bases. V lost 1 base and J 7 bases, leaving 11 bases between the germline ends. This CDR3 contains 14 residues. Per germline, CDR1 SGHTA and CDR2 FQGNSA. CDR3 region: CASSLGRGLNEQFF. DNA for the CDR3: TGTGCCAGCAGCTTAGGCAGGGGCTTGAATGAGCAGTTCTTC. Full variable domain (rest looked up from reference TRBV7-2 and TRBJ2-1): GAGVSQSPSNKVTEKGKDVELRCDPISGHTALYWYRQSLGQGLEFLIYFQGNSAPDKSGLPSDRFSAERTGGSVSTLTIQRTQQEDSAVYLCASSLGRGLNEQFFGPGTRLTVL.

This clone has a handful of counts. This sequence joins TRBV19 and TRBJ1-5; weak D call: TRBD1 (6 bases). Germline assignment: CDR1 LNHDA and CDR2 SQIVND (reference sequence). V lost 10 bases, J lost 6 bases, and 16 bases lay in between. The CDR3 consists of 13 residues. CDR3 nucleotide sequence: TGTGCCACAGGCGGGGGCCTGTTTCAGCCCCAGCATTTT. Protein sequence: CATGGGLFQPQHF.

The chain links TRBV4-2 to TRBJ2-5; TRBD2 might be the D (7 bases). The CDR3 extends over 15 amino acids. Germline V gene data show CDR1 as LGHNA and CDR2 as YNFKEQ. Trimming removed 0 bases from V and 2 bases from J, with 10 bases in between. In DNA, the CDR3 is TGTGCCAGCAGCCAAGAACGGGGGGCACAAGAGACCCAGTACTTC. Amino acid sequence: CASSQERGAQETQYF.

In DNA form, the CDR3 reads TGTGCCATCAGTGATCCTAGCGGGAGTACCAGTATAACCTACAATGAGCAGTTCTTC. Amino acid sequence: CAISDPSGSTSITYNEQFF. J is TRBJ2-1 and V is TRBV10-3, with 10 positions matching TRBD2. The trim removed 3 bases at V and 2 bases at J, leaving 13 bases unmatched. In germline, CDR1 is ENHRY, CDR2 SYGVKD. The CDR3 contains 19 residues.

This clone was observed once. The V call is TRBV5-1, the J call TRBJ2-3, with a possible D match to TRBD2 (5 bases). V was cut by 3 bases and J by 8 bases, with 19 bases left in between. Per the germline V gene, CDR1 is SGHRS and CDR2 is YFSETQ. The CDR3 is 15 residues long. Written as DNA, the CDR3 is TGCGCCAGCAGCTCCCCTGAACGGGGTGTGGTTACGCAGTATTTT. The encoded protein is CASSSPERGVVTQYF.